This T cell receptor (beta chain) was captured by sequencing in a study of prognosis after radiotherapy for stage I lung cancer. As for the study in general: Between April 2018 and 2019, patients with stage I non-small cell lung cancer were enrolled. General study results and limits: In patients with versus without metastases, TRBV and TRBJ gene usage reportedly differed.

This clonotype is termed medium-sized. Its antigen remains unknown. V was trimmed by 6 bases and J by 3 bases, leaving 6 bases between them. Germline V CDR1 and CDR2: DFQATT, SNEGSKA (reference sequence). CDR3 length: 11 residues. Two-round multiplex PCR on genomic DNA was the method by which TCR beta CDR3 was amplified. Specific primers for each TRBV and TRBJ gene were what first-round PCR used. Each CDR3 protein is one row after TCRdb ran MiXCR on the multiplex PCR reads. The data show about 24,000 distinct CDR3 sequences, with around 40% seen just once and roughly a fifth held by the top ten. The genes are TRBV20-1 and TRBJ2-1, with D possibly being TRBD1 (5 bases). The receptor was derived from a donor aged 50 or older with non-small cell lung cancer. The sample consisted of PBMCs, taken before or after stereotactic body radiation therapy (not recorded which). CDR3 in DNA: TGCAGTGCAGACAGCTACAATGAGCAGTTCTTC. Protein sequence: CSADSYNEQFF.